The rows below give T cell receptor beta chains drawn from one sample of a study of cytomegalovirus exposure and HLA in healthy donors. TCRdb's copy holds only in-frame clones and misses some; the assay was immunoSEQ multiplex PCR. The sample yields some 310,000 clones, approximately 86% seen once. The sequencing sample was made of PBMCs. The receptors were gathered from a man between 25 and 39 years old in good health and CMV-seronegative. Both conserved end residues are part of each CDR3. The D gene is left open where the match is weak. Clone size, where shown, is once, few, many, or a class for clones that have expanded.

size: .
D: .
V: TRBV5-6
J: TRBJ1-1
CDR3: CASSWGGGTEAFF
DNA: TGTGCCAGCAGCTGGGGAGGGGGCACTGAAGCTTTCTTT

size: .
D: TRBD1
V: TRBV5-5
J: TRBJ2-1
CDR3: CASSIYPGQDYNEQFF
DNA: TGTGCCAGCAGCATATACCCGGGACAGGACTACAATGAGCAGTTCTTC

size: .
D: TRBD2
V: TRBV7-9
J: TRBJ2-5
CDR3: CASSWGGQETQYF
DNA: TGTGCCAGCAGCTGGGGGGGTCAAGAGACCCAGTACTTC

size: .
D: .
V: TRBV18
J: TRBJ1-3
CDR3: CASSPDTGFGNTIYF
DNA: TGTGCCAGCTCACCTGATACGGGGTTCGGAAACACCATATATTTT

size: .
D: TRBD1
V: TRBV19
J: TRBJ1-2
CDR3: CASSTTGTGVGYTF
DNA: TGTGCCAGTAGTACAACCGGGACAGGGGTAGGCTACACCTTC

size: .
D: TRBD2
V: TRBV2
J: TRBJ2-3
CDR3: CASSCTGTTNPTDTQYF
DNA: TGTGCCAGCAGTTGCACCGGGACTACCAACCCCACAGATACGCAGTATTTT

size: .
D: .
V: TRBV6-5
J: TRBJ2-7
CDR3: CASRGGAYEQYF
DNA: TGTGCCAGCCGTGGGGGGGCGTACGAGCAGTACTTC

size: once
D: .
V: TRBV28
J: TRBJ1-1
CDR3: CASSLGLYLGDTEAFF
DNA: TGTGCCAGCAGTCTGGGGCTTTACTTGGGCGACACTGAAGCTTTCTTT

size: few
D: .
V: TRBV6-1
J: TRBJ1-2
CDR3: CASSEGQVRNYGYTF
DNA: TGTGCCAGCAGTGAAGGACAGGTTCGGAACTATGGCTACACCTTC

size: .
D: .
V: TRBV5-1
J: TRBJ1-4
CDR3: CASSLASSNEKLFF
DNA: TGCGCCAGCAGCCTAGCTAGTTCTAATGAAAAACTGTTTTTT

size: .
D: .
V: TRBV5-5
J: TRBJ2-1
CDR3: CASSFQGAGMEFF
DNA: TGTGCCAGCAGCTTTCAGGGTGCAGGTATGGAGTTCTTC

size: .
D: TRBD2
V: TRBV7-9
J: TRBJ2-1
CDR3: CASIKGTSGVDEQFF
DNA: TGTGCCAGCATCAAAGGGACTAGCGGGGTCGATGAGCAGTTCTTC

size: many
D: .
V: TRBV7-9
J: TRBJ2-2
CDR3: CASSFGESNTGELFF
DNA: TGTGCCAGCAGCTTTGGAGAATCGAACACCGGGGAGCTGTTTTTT

size: .
D: .
V: TRBV7-2
J: TRBJ1-2
CDR3: CASSPSTTITGSGYTF
DNA: TGTGCCAGCAGCCCCTCGACGACTATAACTGGGAGTGGCTACACCTTC

size: .
D: .
V: TRBV2
J: TRBJ2-2
CDR3: CASSPDTSNTGELFF
DNA: TGTGCCAGCAGTCCGGACACTTCGAACACCGGGGAGCTGTTTTTT

size: .
D: .
V: TRBV18
J: TRBJ2-2
CDR3: CASSPQRTGELFF
DNA: TGTGCCAGCTCACCACAGCGGACCGGGGAGCTGTTTTTT

size: .
D: .
V: TRBV10-2
J: TRBJ1-2
CDR3: CASSDRVMNYGYTF
DNA: TGCGCCAGCAGTGACAGGGTGATGAACTATGGCTACACCTTC

size: .
D: TRBD1
V: TRBV5-4
J: TRBJ1-1
CDR3: CASSTWGQGYTEAFF
DNA: TGTGCCAGCAGCACATGGGGACAGGGGTACACTGAAGCTTTCTTT

size: .
D: .
V: TRBV10-1
J: TRBJ1-1
CDR3: CASSGTGGEAFF
DNA: TGCGCCAGCAGCGGGACGGGAGGTGAAGCTTTCTTT

size: .
D: .
V: TRBV6-5
J: TRBJ2-1
CDR3: CASSPKGLSYNEQFF
DNA: TGTGCCAGCAGCCCAAAGGGACTTTCCTACAATGAGCAGTTCTTC

size: .
D: .
V: TRBV4-1
J: TRBJ2-7
CDR3: CASSQAGLSYEQYF
DNA: TGCGCCAGCAGCCAAGCCGGTTTATCCTACGAGCAGTACTTC

size: .
D: TRBD2
V: TRBV13
J: TRBJ2-7
CDR3: CASSSTSGGAYEQYF
DNA: TGTGCCAGCAGCTCGACTAGCGGTGGGGCCTACGAGCAGTACTTC

size: once
D: .
V: TRBV10-3
J: TRBJ1-2
CDR3: CAISEIGGYGYTF
DNA: TGTGCCATCAGTGAAATAGGCGGGTACGGCTACACCTTC

size: .
D: .
V: TRBV5-6
J: TRBJ2-2
CDR3: CASSSLGGGELFF
DNA: TGTGCCAGCAGCTCTTTGGGGGGCGGGGAGCTGTTTTTT

size: .
D: .
V: TRBV5-1
J: TRBJ1-4
CDR3: CASRTGVNEKLFF
DNA: TGCGCCAGCAGGACAGGAGTTAATGAAAAACTGTTTTTT

size: few
D: TRBD1
V: TRBV10-3
J: TRBJ2-7
CDR3: CAISDRGLRPYEQYF
DNA: TGTGCCATCAGTGACAGGGGGCTGCGCCCCTACGAGCAGTACTTC

size: .
D: TRBD2
V: TRBV6-5
J: TRBJ2-7
CDR3: CASSYRISGGHEQYF
DNA: TGTGCCAGCAGTTATAGAATATCGGGAGGACACGAGCAGTACTTC

size: .
D: TRBD1
V: TRBV23-1
J: TRBJ1-2
CDR3: CASNTRSTGGGYTF
DNA: TGCGCCAGCAATACCAGATCCACAGGGGGTGGCTACACCTTC

size: few
D: .
V: TRBV5-4
J: TRBJ1-6
CDR3: CASSYASSYNSPLHF
DNA: TGTGCCAGCAGCTATGCGAGCTCCTATAATTCACCCCTCCACTTT

size: .
D: .
V: TRBV6-1
J: TRBJ1-5
CDR3: CASSDPGEVQPQHF
DNA: TGTGCCAGCAGTGACCCGGGTGAGGTTCAGCCCCAGCATTTT

size: .
D: TRBD1
V: TRBV6-6
J: TRBJ1-6
CDR3: CASRPPGGNSPLHF
DNA: TGTGCCAGCAGACCCCCAGGGGGCAACTCACCCCTCCACTTT

size: .
D: .
V: TRBV4-3
J: TRBJ1-6
CDR3: CASSQDHGGSPLHF
DNA: TGCGCCAGCAGCCAAGATCACGGAGGGTCACCCCTCCACTTT

size: few
D: TRBD1
V: TRBV5-6
J: TRBJ2-7
CDR3: CASSKSGTAAF
DNA: TGTGCCAGCAGCAAATCCGGGACAGCTGCCTTC

size: .
D: .
V: TRBV11-2
J: TRBJ2-7
CDR3: CASSPAGRYEQYF
DNA: TGTGCCAGCAGCCCGGCGGGGAGGTACGAGCAGTACTTC

size: .
D: .
V: TRBV2
J: TRBJ2-4
CDR3: CASRRGGDNDKNIQYF
DNA: TGTGCCAGCAGGAGGGGGGGGGATAATGACAAAAACATTCAGTACTTC

size: .
D: .
V: TRBV2
J: TRBJ2-4
CDR3: CASSTGRNLNIQYF
DNA: TGTGCCAGCAGCACAGGAAGGAATCTCAACATTCAGTACTTC

size: .
D: .
V: TRBV7-2
J: TRBJ2-5
CDR3: CASSSSGSAQYF
DNA: TGTGCCAGCAGCTCCTCGGGTTCTGCCCAGTACTTC